Listed here are 21 T cell receptor beta chains from one sample, sequenced in a study of blood T cell repertoires in COVID-19. Generated by immunoSEQ multiplex PCR, the TCRdb table keeps only in-frame clones and is missing some. This table has about 400,000 clones, more than 70% appearing once. The specimen sequenced was PBMCs or T cells enriched from blood (not recorded which). These receptors all come from a man aged 40-49 years in a cohort exposed to, infected with or recovered from COVID-19 (not recorded which).

V and J are TRBV27 and TRBJ2-1; TRBD2 matches at 9 bases. Germline V CDR1 and CDR2: MNHEY, SMNVEV (reference sequence). Trimming took 2 bases from V and 9 from J; bases not matched to a gene: 14. This CDR3 spans 17 amino acids. This CDR3 is CASSLHQYGGRGGEQFF. CDR3 bases: TGTGCCAGCAGTTTACACCAGTACGGCGGGAGGGGCGGTGAGCAGTTCTTC.

This rearrangement joins TRBV10-3 to TRBJ1-1; 9 nucleotides match TRBD1. V lost 1 base, J lost 10 bases, and 7 bases stayed unmatched. This CDR3 is built from 14 residues. In germline, CDR1 is ENHRY, CDR2 SYGVKD. The CDR3 coding sequence is TGTGCCATCAGTGAGTTGGGGACAGGGAGTGTAGCTTTCTTT. As protein: CAISELGTGSVAFF.

This clone has a handful of counts. The genes are TRBV7-2 and TRBJ2-3; D may be TRBD1 (5 bases). The length of the CDR3 is 14 residues. CDR1 and CDR2 (germline): SGHTA, FQGNSA. The V end lost 3 bases, the J end lost 1 base, and 8 bases lay between the germline ends. The CDR3 here is CASSFGRGTDTQYF. The DNA for the CDR3 is TGTGCCAGCAGCTTCGGCAGGGGCACAGATACGCAGTATTTT.

The chain recombines TRBV18 with TRBJ2-7, with 10 positions matching TRBD2. With 0 bases clipped from V and 6 bases from J, the junction kept 11 bases outside the gene matches. CDR1 and CDR2 from the germline V gene are KGHSH and LQKENI. The CDR3 runs to 17 residues. Here the CDR3 DNA reads TGTGCCAGCTCACCACCGGGGGCTAGCGGGAGATGGGGCGAGCAGTACTTC. Encoded protein: CASSPPGASGRWGEQYF.

This chain connects TRBV3-1 (or the pseudogene TRBV3-2) to TRBJ2-5; the match to TRBD2 covers 13 bases. CDR1 and CDR2 from the germline V gene are LGHDT and YNNKEL (reference sequence). Unmatched junction bases numbered 5, after V lost 5 bases and J lost 5 bases. The CDR3 runs to 15 residues. The CDR3 DNA reads as TGTGCCAGCAGCGCTACTAGCGGGAGGGGTGAGACCCAGTACTTC. Residues: CASSATSGRGETQYF.

This clone was detected once. This chain connects TRBV7-2 to TRBJ1-3, with 10 nucleotides matching TRBD1. The CDR3 contains 15 residues. Trimming cost V 5 bases and J 1 base; bases outside gene matches: 2. The germline V gene has CDR1 SGHTA and CDR2 FQGNSA. The CDR3, as DNA: TGTGCCAGCAGCAGGACAGGGGGTTCTGGAAACACCATATATTTT. This sequence encodes CASSRTGGSGNTIYF.

As DNA, the CDR3 is TGTGCCAGTAGTAGCGATCCTTCCTACAATGAGCAGTTCTTC. Its translation is CASSSDPSYNEQFF. The gene calls are TRBV19 and TRBJ2-1; no firm D call. Trimming took off 4 bases at V and 1 base at J, with 8 bases between the two ends. Looked up from germline, CDR1 is LNHDA and CDR2 is SQIVND (reference sequence). The length of the CDR3 is 14 residues.

This clone was found once. The CDR3 protein is CASSQIQGNSPLHF. CDR3 DNA sequence: TGTGCCAGCAGCCAGATTCAGGGAAATTCACCCCTCCACTTT. The chain is built from TRBV3-1 (or the pseudogene TRBV3-2) and TRBJ1-6, with D perhaps TRBD1 (5 bases). CDR1 LGHDT and CDR2 YNNKEL come from the germline V gene (reference sequence). The CDR3 length is 14 residues. The V and J ends lost 3 bases and 7 bases respectively, with 10 bases between them.

This clone was counted between two and nine times. The CDR3 DNA follows: TGTGCCAGCAGCTACAACGGGGGTGGAAACACTGAAGCTTTCTTT. This encodes CASSYNGGGNTEAFF. The rearrangement joins TRBV6-5 to TRBJ1-1, with D tentatively TRBD1 (5 bases). V was pared by 6 bases and J by 2 bases, with 16 bases between. CDR3 length equals 15 residues. Germline V gene sequence: CDR1 MNHEY, CDR2 SVGAGI.

The CDR3 coding sequence is TGTGCCAGCAGCTTACCCGGACAGGGACCCTACGAGCAGTACTTC. Amino acids: CASSLPGQGPYEQYF. V gene TRBV7-9 combines with J gene TRBJ2-7; 8 bases are shared with TRBD1. This CDR3 is 15 amino acids long. The germline V gene has CDR1 SEHNR and CDR2 FQNEAQ (reference sequence). Losses at the gene ends were 2 bases for V and 2 bases for J; bases not matched to a gene: 5.

The chain joins TRBV7-9 to TRBJ1-6; possible D gene TRBD1, 6 bases. CDR1 and CDR2 from the germline V gene are SEHNR and FQNEAQ (reference sequence). V was shortened by 1 base and J by 8 bases, with 21 bases between the two germline ends. The CDR3 totals 18 residues. The CDR3 spells CASSLGPVRGTGYSPLHF. CDR3 DNA sequence: TGTGCCAGCAGCTTAGGTCCGGTAAGGGGGACGGGGTATTCACCCCTCCACTTT.

This chain connects TRBV9 to TRBJ2-5, with D unresolved. The CDR3 totals 15 residues. The germline CDR1 and CDR2 sequences are SGDLS and YYNGEE. V was pared by 4 bases and J by 5 bases, with 18 bases between. The CDR3 region is CASSPRSSTAETQYF. CDR3 nucleotide sequence: TGTGCCAGCAGCCCGCGGTCGAGTACCGCGGAGACCCAGTACTTC. Full variable domain (missing parts from reference TRBV9 and TRBJ2-5): DSGVTQTPKHLITATGQRVTLRCSPRSGDLSVYWYQQSLDQGLQFLIQYYNGEERAKGNILERFSAQQFPDLHSELNLSSLELGDSALYFCASSPRSSTAETQYFGPGTRLLVL.

V and J are TRBV30 and TRBJ1-6, with D possibly being TRBD1 (6 bases). Trimming shortened V by 3 bases and J by 9 bases, and 15 bases separated the two germline ends. The CDR3 covers 14 residues. Germline V gives CDR1 GTSNPN, CDR2 SVGIG (reference sequence). In nucleotides, the CDR3 is TGTGCCTGGAGAACGACTGGGGGCGGTTCACCCCTCCACTTT. As protein: CAWRTTGGGSPLHF.

The chain uses TRBV3-1 (or the pseudogene TRBV3-2) and TRBJ2-1, with D uncertain. Germline V lookup: CDR1 LGHDT, CDR2 YNNKEL (reference sequence). The CDR3 is 15 amino acids. Trimming left V 0 bases short and J 0 bases short, with 6 bases between. Here the CDR3 reads CASSQETSSYNEQFF. The CDR3 coding sequence is TGTGCCAGCAGCCAAGAAACGAGCTCCTACAATGAGCAGTTCTTC.

The gene calls are TRBV24-1 and TRBJ1-1; D perhaps matches TRBD1 (6 bases). Germline CDR1 reads KGHDR; CDR2 reads SFDVKD. V lost 9 bases and J 1 base, leaving 8 bases between the germline ends. The CDR3 spans 12 residues. The DNA of the CDR3 is TGTGCCACCGGCAGGGGGAACACTGAAGCTTTCTTT. Its protein is CATGRGNTEAFF.

This chain connects TRBV15 to TRBJ2-2; a weak D match, TRBD1 (5 bases). Per the germline V gene, CDR1 is LNHNV and CDR2 is YYDKDF (reference sequence). The CDR3 extends over 14 amino acids. V lost 0 bases and J 5 bases, leaving 7 bases between the germline ends. The CDR3 coding sequence is TGTGCCACCAGCAGAGATCCAGGGACCGGGGAGCTGTTTTTT. This sequence encodes CATSRDPGTGELFF. The entire variable domain, with the rest obtained from reference TRBV15 and TRBJ2-2, is as follows: DAMVIQNPRYQVTQFGKPVTLSCSQTLNHNVMYWYQQKSSQAPKLLFHYYDKDFNNEADTPDNFQSRRPNTSFCFLDIRSPGLGDTAMYLCATSRDPGTGELFFGEGSRLTVL.

The rearrangement joins TRBV28 to TRBJ2-1, with 12 bases matching TRBD2. V lost 6 bases, J lost 7 bases, and 7 bases stayed unmatched. CDR3 length equals 15 residues. Germline CDR1 reads MDHEN; CDR2 reads SYDVKM. As DNA, the CDR3 is TGTGCCAGCAGCCAGCTAGCGGGAGGGCCAAATGAGCAGTTCTTC. Amino acids: CASSQLAGGPNEQFF.

The CDR3 reads CASSLATSGRDEQYF. CDR3 nucleotides: TGTGCCAGCAGCTTAGCGACTAGCGGGAGGGACGAGCAGTACTTC. V gene TRBV7-2 combines with J gene TRBJ2-7, with 14 nucleotides matching TRBD2. Germline-derived CDR1 and CDR2 are SGHTA and FQGNSA. CDR3 length: 15 residues. J gave up 5 bases and V 0 bases, and 0 bases lay outside the gene matches.

The table lists this clone with a count of one. This chain's CDR3 is CASSEGWAASGNTIYF. CDR3 DNA: TGTGCCAGCAGTGAAGGGTGGGCAGCCTCTGGAAACACCATATATTTT. The gene calls are TRBV6-1 and TRBJ1-3; D unresolved. CDR1 and CDR2 from the germline V gene are MNHNS and SASEGT. V was pared by 1 base and J by 0 bases, with 10 bases between. CDR3 length equals 16 residues.

This clone was detected only a few times. V is TRBV10-3 and J is TRBJ2-3; D call uncertain. Germline CDR1 ENHRY, CDR2 SYGVKD. The CDR3 is 11 amino acids. V dropped 10 bases and J dropped 6 bases, with 11 bases sitting between them. The CDR3 protein is CASEKEDTQYF. The CDR3, as DNA: TGTGCCAGCGAGAAGGAGGATACGCAGTATTTT.

The chain is built from TRBV18 and TRBJ1-1; D is possibly TRBD1 (6 bases). This CDR3 has 14 amino acids. V was clipped by 0 bases and J by 5 bases, with 10 bases between them. CDR1 KGHSH and CDR2 LQKENI come from the germline V gene. The CDR3 protein is CASSPPTGRTEAFF. In DNA, the CDR3 is TGTGCCAGCTCACCACCGACAGGAAGAACTGAAGCTTTCTTT.